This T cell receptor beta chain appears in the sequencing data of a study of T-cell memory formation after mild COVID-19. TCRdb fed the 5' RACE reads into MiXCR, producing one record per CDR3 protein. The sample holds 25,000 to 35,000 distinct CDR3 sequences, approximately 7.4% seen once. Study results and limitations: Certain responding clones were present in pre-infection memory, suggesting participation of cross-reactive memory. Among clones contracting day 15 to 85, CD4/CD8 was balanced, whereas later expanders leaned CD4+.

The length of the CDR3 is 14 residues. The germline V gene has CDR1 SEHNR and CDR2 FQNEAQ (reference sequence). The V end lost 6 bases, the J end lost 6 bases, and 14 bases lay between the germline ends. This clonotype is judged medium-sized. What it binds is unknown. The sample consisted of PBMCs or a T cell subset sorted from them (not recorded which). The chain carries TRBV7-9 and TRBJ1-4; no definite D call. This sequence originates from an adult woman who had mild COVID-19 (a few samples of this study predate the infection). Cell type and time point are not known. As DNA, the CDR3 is TGTGCCAGCAGTCTCCGGAGGGAAGATGAAAAACTGTTTTTT. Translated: CASSLRREDEKLFF.